Sequencing of this T cell receptor beta chain was carried out in a study of T cells expressing NK-cell markers. Study-level information: Among eight sequenced donors, seven carried HCMV seropositivity while one was seronegative. Findings of the study overall: Roughly six donors showed dominant NKG2C+ clonotypes comprising roughly 1.0-7.0% of their CD8+ T cells.

TCRdb reprocessed the 5' RACE reads and keeps a single row for each CDR3 protein, giving no DNA. This repertoire includes approximately 380,000 distinct CDR3 sequences. This CDR3 region has 16 residues. Germline assignment: CDR1 SQVTM and CDR2 ANQGSEA. Of note for this clonotype: Its antigen remains unidentified.

The V gene is TRBV29-1, the J gene TRBJ2-6; TCRdb reports TRBD1, a call that lacks DNA to check it against. This receptor was identified in a man between 18 and 69 years old in good health. Sequences were obtained from blood T cells: a sorted CD56 or NKG2C T cell subset, CD4+ or CD8+ T cells, or bulk PBMC T cells (not recorded which). The CDR3 spells CSVRGQGTSGANVLTF.